This is a list of T cell receptor beta chains from one sample in a study of regulatory T cells in long-lasting Graves disease. TCRdb redid the calling of the multiplex PCR reads with MiXCR, one entry per CDR3 protein. The repertoire includes 400,000 to 500,000 distinct CDR3 sequences, roughly 21% of them detected once, and roughly 7.1% sits in the top ten. The starting material was peripheral blood mononuclear cells (PBMCs), obtained when the disease was refractory, from a patient treated with antithyroid drugs. These receptors all stem from a female donor with Graves disease. Each CDR3 is given with its conserved first and last residue. The D gene is left open where the match is weak. Only part of the rows carry a size: once, few, many, or a class if the clone is expanded.

V	D	size	J	CDR3	DNA
TRBV6-9	-	-	TRBJ1-1	CASSYEVNMEAFF	TGTGCCAGCAGTTACGAGGTGAACATGGAAGCTTTCTTT
TRBV20-1	-	few	TRBJ1-2	CSARDAWGPNYGYTF	TGCAGTGCTAGAGATGCCTGGGGCCCTAACTATGGCTACACCTTC
TRBV6-1	-	many	TRBJ1-2	CASIATSGYGYTF	TGTGCCAGCATTGCGACATCAGGGTATGGCTACACCTTC
TRBV6-2/TRBV6-3	-	-	TRBJ1-1	CASSSDPGSLGVNTEAFF	TGTGCCAGCAGTTCCGATCCGGGATCGCTGGGGGTGAACACTGAAGCTTTCTTT
TRBV6-1	-	-	TRBJ2-7	CASSDRRGTYEQYF	TGTGCCAGCAGCGACCGCCGGGGGACCTACGAGCAGTACTTC
TRBV29-1	-	-	TRBJ2-2	CSANRGDWGGELLF	TGCAGCGCTAACAGGGGCGATTGGGGCGGGGAGCTGCTTTTT
TRBV11-3	TRBD1	few	TRBJ2-1	CASSPTGTGREQFF	TGTGCCAGCAGCCCAACCGGGACAGGACGCGAGCAGTTCTTC
TRBV28	-	many	TRBJ2-7	CASSLLLRAKYEQYF	TGTGCCAGCAGTTTATTGCTCCGGGCTAAATACGAGCAGTACTTC
TRBV6-1	-	-	TRBJ2-2	CASSGGRGTGELFF	TGTGCCAGCAGTGGGGGGCGGGGCACCGGGGAGCTGTTTTTT
TRBV12-3/TRBV12-4	-	-	TRBJ1-1	CASSLALLTEAFF	TGTGCCAGCAGTTTAGCCCTACTCACTGAAGCTTTCTTT
TRBV20-1	TRBD2	many	TRBJ2-5	CSAIAGLAGRGTQYF	TGCAGTGCTATCGCAGGACTAGCGGGCCGTGGGACCCAGTACTTC
TRBV13	-	many	TRBJ2-4	CASSLREDGKNIQYF	TGTGCCAGCAGCTTAAGAGAGGATGGCAAAAACATTCAGTACTTC
TRBV5-4	-	-	TRBJ1-6	CASSLSLSGPTGLGNSPLHF	TGTGCCAGCAGCTTGTCCCTCTCAGGGCCTACTGGACTAGGGAATTCACCCCTCCACTTT
TRBV10-3	TRBD1	many	TRBJ1-5	CAISDAGGQGGQPQHF	TGTGCCATCAGTGATGCCGGAGGACAGGGCGGTCAGCCCCAGCATTTT
TRBV28	-	many	TRBJ1-2	CASQGRLHLRFAGGYTF	-
TRBV20-1	-	few	TRBJ2-5	CSANPVRGGQETQYF	TGCAGTGCCAACCCGGTACGGGGTGGCCAAGAGACCCAGTACTTC
TRBV5-4	-	many	TRBJ2-7	CASSLTTAYEQYF	TGTGCCAGCAGTTTGACGACAGCATACGAGCAGTACTTC